The rows below give T cell receptor beta chains drawn from one sample of a study of metastatic and nonmetastatic thyroid tumors. TCRdb reanalyzed the PCR reads with MiXCR. The profile shows more than 9,000 clones, 25% to 35% of them singletons. The material sequenced was tumor tissue. The receptors come from a male donor with papillary thyroid cancer or a benign thyroid nodule (not recorded which). Some clones in this sample may be carry-over from other donors' samples. Both conserved end residues are part of each CDR3. Size tells how often a clone was seen (once, few, many) or the class of an expanded clone, and some rows leave it out.

J gene | clone size | V gene | CDR3 protein
TRBJ1-3 | medium-sized | TRBV6-1 | CASGQGMSGNTIYF
TRBJ2-5 | . | TRBV4-2 | CASSQGDKGHVETQYF
TRBJ2-1 | . | TRBV9 | CASSDAGAGYNEQFF
TRBJ1-6 | medium-sized | TRBV27 | CASSTRDGANSPLHF
TRBJ2-7 | . | TRBV20-1 | CSAPLTGYEQYF
TRBJ2-2 | . | TRBV24-1 | CATRTGGDTGELFF
TRBJ2-7 | once | TRBV20-1 | CSARARTSGGWLSYEQYF
TRBJ1-2 | few | TRBV12-3/TRBV12-4 | CASSLSRGKNGYTF
TRBJ2-2 | . | TRBV20-1 | CSASRVDTGELFF
TRBJ2-1 | medium-sized | TRBV10-2 | CASSESPGTGPYNEQFF
TRBJ1-1 | many | TRBV24-1 | CATSIRDSSEAFF
TRBJ1-6 | few | TRBV6-2/TRBV6-3 | CASSYSNDRDSPLHF
TRBJ2-1 | . | TRBV9 | CASSGPDGTEDNEQFF
TRBJ2-7 | . | TRBV20-1 | CSALKDSSYEQYF
TRBJ2-7 | . | TRBV20-1 | CSARDIERPYEQYF
TRBJ2-7 | medium-sized | TRBV9 | CASSGRDSSYEQYF
TRBJ1-2 | medium-sized | TRBV6-1 | CASSQLSLPGPTNGYTF
TRBJ1-1 | medium-sized | TRBV27 | CASSLGQGNTEAFF
TRBJ2-1 | medium-sized | TRBV20-1 | CSASALAGTNEQFF
TRBJ1-5 | medium-sized | TRBV7-2 | CASSLVRVGDQPQHF
TRBJ2-2 | . | TRBV2 | CASSEQGAGTGELFF
TRBJ1-3 | . | TRBV19 | CASKKAGAEGNTIYF
TRBJ2-7 | . | TRBV7-2 | CASSLECWTCYEQYF
TRBJ2-7 | . | TRBV7-9 | CASSLGQGFDEQYF
TRBJ2-7 | medium-sized | TRBV30 | CAWRTNKGYEQYF
TRBJ2-7 | . | TRBV6-2/TRBV6-3 | CASSRSYEQYF
TRBJ2-3 | medium-sized | TRBV9 | CASQKTDTQYF
TRBJ2-5 | medium-sized | TRBV11-3 | CASSLRGSQETQYF
TRBJ2-2 | many | TRBV4-3 | CASSDRADTGELFF
TRBJ1-2 | . | TRBV7-8 | CASSLFLGQGANYGYTF
TRBJ2-6 | medium-sized | TRBV6-1 | CASSTSQDGANVLTF
TRBJ1-1 | many | TRBV25-1 | CASSEYGAVTTEAFF
TRBJ2-7 | few | TRBV10-3 | CAISEMMGEQYF
TRBJ2-1 | few | TRBV6-1 | CASSRLAGAPREQFF
TRBJ2-1 | many | TRBV29-1 | CSAQLAGGFPGQFF
TRBJ2-7 | . | TRBV6-9 | CASSIEYEQYF
TRBJ2-7 | medium-sized | TRBV10-3 | CAISESTAGEQYF
TRBJ1-5 | medium-sized | TRBV30 | CAWSALGQPQHF
TRBJ1-5 | medium-sized | TRBV24-1 | CATSDNLEGNQPQHF
TRBJ1-5 | few | TRBV28 | CASHVGLWGENQSQHF
TRBJ2-5 | many | TRBV3-1 | CASKQETQYF